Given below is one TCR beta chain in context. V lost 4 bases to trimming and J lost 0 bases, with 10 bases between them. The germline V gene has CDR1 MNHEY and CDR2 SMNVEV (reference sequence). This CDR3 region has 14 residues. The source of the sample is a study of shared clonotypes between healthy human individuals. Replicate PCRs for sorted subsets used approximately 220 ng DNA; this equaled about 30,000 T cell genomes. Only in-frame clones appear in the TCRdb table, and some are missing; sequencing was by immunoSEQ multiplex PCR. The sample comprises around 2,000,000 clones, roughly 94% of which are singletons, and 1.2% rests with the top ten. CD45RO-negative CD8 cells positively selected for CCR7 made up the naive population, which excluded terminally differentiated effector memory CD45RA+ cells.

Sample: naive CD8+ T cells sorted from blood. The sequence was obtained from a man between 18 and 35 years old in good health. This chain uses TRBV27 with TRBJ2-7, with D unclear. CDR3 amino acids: CASSSRLNSYEQYF. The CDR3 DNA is TGTGCCAGCAGTTCCAGGCTTAACTCCTACGAGCAGTACTTC.